This entry lists 15 T cell receptor beta chains sequenced from one sample in a study of T-cell reconstitution after alpha-beta-depleted transplantation in children (TCRdb year 2016). Receptor libraries were prepared by PCR. The run used an Illumina HiSeq 2500. Molecular barcoding was employed in the preparation of TCR libraries, with unique molecular identifiers being used to normalize TCRbeta repertoire quantification. The raw public reads went through TCRdb reprocessing: fastp at Q25, MiXCR clone calling, in-frame beta chains kept. Each entry merges the rows of one CDR3 protein and shows their most common DNA and genes. For this sample there are about 980,000 distinct CDR3 sequences; around 30% appear just once. Under 30% of the sample belongs to the ten largest clones. This sample's treatment or condition label indicates: allogeneic hematopoietic cell transplantation with graft depleted of TCRalphabeta T cells and CD19 B cells.

Here the sequenced sample was PBMCs, mostly from graft donor cells, taken 360 days after TCRalphabeta/CD19-depleted stem cell transplant. These receptors all stem from a boy under two years old who had a stem cell transplant for SCID, so the T cells may come from the graft donor.

This chain joins TRBV7-8 and TRBJ1-2; 7 nucleotides line up with TRBD1. Looked up from germline, CDR1 is SGHVS and CDR2 is FQNEAQ. The CDR3 covers 16 residues. The trim removed 2 bases at V and 6 bases at J, leaving 12 bases unmatched. This chain's CDR3 is CASSLYRGQFENGYTF. CDR3 in DNA: TGTGCCAGCAGCTTATATAGGGGGCAGTTTGAGAATGGCTACACCTTC.

This clonotype showed up just a few times. The V call is TRBV11-3, the J call TRBJ2-1; unclear D gene. CDR3 length: 16 residues. Trimming left V 3 bases short and J 5 bases short, with 17 bases between. Germline V gives CDR1 SGHNT, CDR2 YENEEA. CDR3 sequence reads: CASSLRKGIRDNEQFF. The CDR3 bases are TGTGCCAGCAGCTTGAGGAAAGGGATCCGTGACAATGAGCAGTTCTTC.

This clonotype appeared a few times. The chain has TRBV12-3 or TRBV12-4 and TRBJ2-7; D call uncertain. With 5 bases removed from V and 3 bases from J, the gap between germline ends came to 14 bases. CDR3 length equals 14 residues. This chain's CDR3 is CASSPEILYYEQYF. The CDR3 DNA sequence: TGTGCCAGCAGTCCGGAGATTTTGTACTACGAGCAGTACTTC.

This clonotype was counted a few times. The gene calls are TRBV25-1 and TRBJ2-3, with D uncertain. Trimming took off 0 bases at V and 0 bases at J, with 13 bases between the two ends. Germline V gene lookup returns CDR1 MGHDK and CDR2 SYGVNS. CDR3 size: 17 residues. The chain's CDR3 is CASSEYSSPLSTDTQYF. The CDR3 bases are TGTGCCAGCAGTGAATATAGCAGTCCCCTCAGCACAGATACGCAGTATTTT.

The chain recombines TRBV24-1 with TRBJ2-7, with no clear D. The CDR3 is 17 amino acids. The germline gives CDR1 KGHDR, CDR2 SFDVKD. Trimming pared 3 bases from V and 4 bases from J, leaving 21 bases between. CDR3: CATSDPGLGFWGYEQYF. CDR3 in DNA: TGTGCCACCAGTGATCCAGGTTTAGGTTTTTGGGGATACGAGCAGTACTTC.

This clonotype has just a few counts. Here the CDR3 DNA reads TGCGCCAGCAGCCAGATGTATACAGATACGCAGTATTTT. As protein: CASSQMYTDTQYF. The rearrangement joins TRBV5-1 to TRBJ2-3; no reliable D call. Per germline, CDR1 SGHRS and CDR2 YFSETQ. The V end lost 4 bases, the J end lost 3 bases, and 9 bases lay between the germline ends. This CDR3 comprises 13 residues.

The chain has TRBV9 and TRBJ2-2; TRBD2 aligns across 11 bases. With 7 bases clipped from V and 7 bases from J, the junction kept 9 bases outside the gene matches. CDR3 length: 15 amino acids. Germline V lookup: CDR1 SGDLS, CDR2 YYNGEE. CDR3 in amino acids: CASGGTSGRIGELFF. The CDR3 bases are TGTGCCAGCGGAGGGACTAGCGGTAGAATCGGGGAGCTGTTTTTT.

This chain links TRBV12-3 or TRBV12-4 with TRBJ2-1; 7 bases are a match to TRBD2. The CDR3 length is 17 residues. V was clipped by 6 bases and J by 4 bases; unmatched bases: 15. The CDR3 sequence is CASSIRTGGSRYNEQFF. Written as DNA, the CDR3 is TGTGCCAGCAGCATACGAACCGGGGGGTCGAGATACAATGAGCAGTTCTTC.

This clonotype was counted ten times or more. The rearrangement uses TRBV15 and TRBJ2-5; D is uncertain. V lost 0 bases and J lost 5, with 4 bases in between. The germline gives CDR1 LNHNV, CDR2 YYDKDF (reference sequence). The CDR3 covers 12 residues. CDR3 nucleotide sequence: TGTGCCACCAGCAGAGATTGGGAGACCCAGTACTTC. As protein: CATSRDWETQYF.

This clonotype was seen only a few times. The chain combines TRBV12-3 or TRBV12-4 with TRBJ2-7, with 7 bases aligning to TRBD1. CDR3 size: 15 residues. J gave up 3 bases and V 4 bases, and 9 bases lay outside the gene matches. CDR3 residues: CASSSGTGAGYEQYF. Here the CDR3 DNA reads TGTGCCAGCAGTTCCGGAACAGGGGCGGGCTACGAGCAGTACTTC.

In this sample, this clonotype turned up a few times. V and J are TRBV5-1 and TRBJ2-5; possible D gene TRBD1, 5 bases. Germline-derived CDR1 and CDR2 are SGHRS and YFSETQ. V lost 2 bases and J 0 bases, leaving 11 bases between the germline ends. The CDR3 extends over 15 amino acids. Here the CDR3 reads CASSFLSGNQETQYF. The CDR3 DNA is TGCGCCAGCAGCTTTCTGTCAGGGAACCAAGAGACCCAGTACTTC.

This clonotype was counted only a few times. This chain uses TRBV7-2 with TRBJ1-1, with 8 bases aligning to TRBD1. Looked up from germline, CDR1 is SGHTA and CDR2 is FQGNSA. The length of the CDR3 is 15 residues. The V segment lost 6 bases and the J segment 1 base; nucleotides outside the gene matches: 7. The CDR3 loop reads CASSSNRGTNTEAFF. For the CDR3, the DNA is TGTGCCAGCAGTTCCAACAGGGGGACGAACACTGAAGCTTTCTTT.

This clonotype was counted a few times. The V call is TRBV12-3 or TRBV12-4, the J call TRBJ2-5; the match to TRBD2 covers 8 bases. The CDR3 covers 15 residues. The V gene end was trimmed by 3 bases and the J gene end by 4 bases; junction bases not matched to a gene: 7. The CDR3 loop reads CASSFPSGPRETQYF. CDR3 sequence (DNA): TGTGCCAGCAGTTTCCCTAGCGGGCCCCGAGAGACCCAGTACTTC.

V and J are TRBV7-2 and TRBJ2-2; 11 positions agree with TRBD2. CDR3 length equals 16 residues. From germline, CDR1 is SGHTA and CDR2 FQGNSA. Trimming took 3 bases from V and 6 from J; bases not matched to a gene: 6. The CDR3 nucleotides are TGTGCCAGCAGCTTGATGGGACTAGCGGTCCCCGGGGAGCTGTTTTTT. It yields the protein CASSLMGLAVPGELFF.

The rearrangement links TRBV7-8 to TRBJ1-1; tentative D call: TRBD1 (5 bases). This CDR3 region has 18 residues. Trimming cost V 2 bases and J 4 bases, with 23 bases left between them. The V gene's germline CDR1 is SGHVS and CDR2 FQNEAQ. The CDR3 region is CASSLLGRGFGGSTEAFF. The CDR3 nucleotides read TGTGCCAGCAGCTTACTAGGTAGGGGATTTGGCGGTAGCACTGAAGCTTTCTTT.